This T cell receptor beta chain came from a study of CD8+ T cells in alopecia areata. Study-wide results and limits: Scalp sample sequencing also detects resident alphabeta T cells of normal skin. Although TCR sharing was seen in mice, sharing across patients was less clear, possibly for HLA-related reasons. Uncertain still, given a single nonresponder, is whether baseline CD8+ expansion links to response.

The treatment is: oral pan-JAK inhibitor, 5-10 mg twice daily. Alopecia areata patients provided lesional scalp punch biopsies and peripheral blood. The CDR3 spans 15 residues. Deletions cut 0 bases from V and 1 base from J, with 7 bases between. CDR1 and CDR2 from the germline V gene are SGHVS and FQNEAQ. RNA extraction was followed by reverse transcription into cDNA, which acted as the sequencing template. The assay was immunoSEQ multiplex PCR, and TCRdb's table has in-frame clones only and misses some. Among 150,000 to 250,000 clones listed, more than 55% were seen once. This clone has more than one count but fewer than ten. Its antigen remains unknown.

Specimen: CD4+ T cells sorted from blood, collected at week 4, from a patient treated with tofacitinib. The TCR comes from a human donor with alopecia areata. The chain links TRBV7-8 to TRBJ2-1; a weak D match, TRBD1 (6 bases). The CDR3 is CASSLAQGSYNEQFF. The DNA of the CDR3 is TGTGCCAGCAGCTTAGCCCAGGGGTCCTACAATGAGCAGTTCTTC.